The 30 T cell receptor beta chains presented below share a single source sample, sequenced in a study of regulatory T cells in long-lasting Graves disease (dated by TCRdb to the early 2020s). The library was made by multiplex PCR. Reads for this sample came from an Illumina HiSeq 4000. TCR beta libraries were built with iRepertoire HTBI primers and Arm-PCR amplification of CDR3 regions. The public sequencing data were trimmed at Q25 with fastp and processed into clonotypes with MiXCR by TCRdb, which kept only in-frame beta chains. Merged by CDR3 protein, the rows form single entries marked with the most common genes and DNA. This sample comprises about 560,000 distinct CDR3 sequences, roughly 16% of them detected only once. The ten largest clones capture around 11% of the sample. This specimen's time point label, interpreted: newly diagnosed GD, antithyroid drugs for less than 3 months. RNA was extracted from PBMCs in TRIzol for both TCR sequencing and RNA sequencing.

These data were also reused for a study on T cells in Graves' hyperthyroidism and ophthalmopathy.

The sequences come from peripheral blood mononuclear cells (PBMCs), collected at new diagnosis, from a patient treated with antithyroid drugs. The receptors here all came from a young man with Graves disease. Donor details come from another sample of the same person, matched by shared clones.

This clonotype was seen more than once but under ten times. This chain joins TRBV30 and TRBJ1-4; D remains unclear. Looked up from germline, CDR1 is GTSNPN and CDR2 is SVGIG (reference sequence). The CDR3 covers 15 residues. V gave up 0 bases and J gave up 8 bases, with 16 bases separating them. The CDR3 nucleotides read TGTGCCTGGAGTGTACTCGGAGGGCCCGGCGAAAAACTGTTTTTT. Its translation: CAWSVLGGPGEKLFF.

Note on this clonotype: This may be a read error, as it is one base from a much larger clone. The chain carries TRBV28 and TRBJ2-7; D remains unclear. The germline CDR1 and CDR2 sequences are MDHEN and SYDVKM. With 11 bases removed from V and 7 bases from J, the gap between germline ends came to 15 bases. This CDR3 spans 11 amino acids. In DNA form, the CDR3 reads TGTGCCGGCAACCTGCTTGGGGAGCAGTACTTC. As protein: CAGNLLGEQYF.

This clonotype was counted many times. The chain couples TRBV5-1 to TRBJ2-7; a weak D match, TRBD2 (5 bases). V dropped 7 bases and J dropped 0 bases, with 20 bases sitting between them. The CDR3 has 16 amino acids. Germline CDR1 SGHRS, CDR2 YFSETQ. DNA of the CDR3: TGCGCCAGCGCCAGCGGACTCTATTCCAGCTCCTACGAGCAGTACTTC. This encodes CASASGLYSSSYEQYF.

This clonotype was seen only a few times. This rearrangement joins TRBV20-1 to TRBJ2-3; TRBD2 matches 7 bases. Germline CDR1 reads DFQATT; CDR2 reads SNEGSKA (reference sequence). This CDR3 comprises 15 residues. V dropped 1 base and J dropped 1; count of bases not matched to a gene: 5. CDR3 nucleotides: TGCAGTGCTAGAGGAATACTAGCGCGCACAGATACGCAGTATTTT. Translated, it gives CSARGILARTDTQYF.

This chain uses TRBV28 with TRBJ1-2, with a possible D match to TRBD1 (6 bases). V was pared by 3 bases and J by 2 bases, with 10 bases between. Germline V gene sequence: CDR1 MDHEN, CDR2 SYDVKM. This CDR3 is built from 14 residues. CDR3 protein: CASSFSGANYGYTF. In nucleotides, the CDR3 is TGTGCCAGCAGTTTTTCGGGGGCCAACTATGGCTACACCTTC.

This clonotype was counted at least ten times. The V and J genes are TRBV2 and TRBJ2-1; 8 bases map to TRBD2. The junction had 10 bases not matched to a gene; V was cut back by 7 bases and J by 5 bases. The CDR3 contains 15 residues. Germline lookup yields CDR1 SNHLY and CDR2 FYNNEI. The CDR3 sequence is CASMNSAGANNEQFF. CDR3 sequence (DNA): TGTGCCAGCATGAACTCAGCGGGAGCCAACAATGAGCAGTTCTTC.

This clonotype was observed many times. The CDR3 nucleotides are TGTGCCAGCAGCGGGGACCCCGGCCCCTACAATGAGCAGTTCTTC. Amino acids: CASSGDPGPYNEQFF. This chain joins TRBV7-9 and TRBJ2-1; D may be TRBD1 or TRBD2 (5 bases each). This CDR3 region has 15 residues. Trimming left V 5 bases short and J 2 bases short, with 13 bases between. Looked up from germline, CDR1 is SEHNR and CDR2 is FQNEAQ (reference sequence).

The V and J genes are TRBV9 and TRBJ2-7; 9 bases are a match to TRBD1. Per the germline V gene, CDR1 is SGDLS and CDR2 is YYNGEE. The CDR3 consists of 15 residues. V was clipped by 2 bases and J by 4 bases; unmatched bases: 7. CDR3 sequence: CASSVAGTGTYEQYF. The CDR3 region has the DNA TGTGCCAGCAGCGTTGCCGGGACAGGGACTTACGAGCAGTACTTC.

Details on this clonotype: A much larger clone lies a single base off, so this may be a read error. The chain recombines TRBV7-2 with TRBJ2-7, with 10 bases matching TRBD2. CDR3 length: 17 residues. V was pared by 4 bases and J by 6 bases, with 15 bases of the junction left unmatched. CDR1 and CDR2 (germline): SGHTA, FQGNSA. CDR3 region: CASSSLLGSGRAGEQYF. The DNA of the CDR3 is TGTGCCAGCAGCTCTCTACTCGGGAGCGGGAGGGCCGGCGAGCAGTACTTC.

Notes on this clonotype: Given a much more abundant clone one base away, this may be a read error. V and J are TRBV6-4 and TRBJ2-3, with 10 bases lining up with TRBD2. The DNA end is a closer match to TRBJ2-1, so the J assignment may be wrong. Germline CDR1 is MRHNA and CDR2 is SNTAGT. This CDR3 contains 14 residues. The CDR3 here is CASSEASGSDEQFF. CDR3 DNA: TGTGCCAGCAGTGAGGCTAGCGGGAGTGATGAGCAGTTCTTC.

This clonotype has only a few counts. Just one base apart from a much larger clone, this may be a read error. CDR3 DNA sequence: TGTGCCAGCAGTTACAGTCAGGGAGGGAACACTGAAGCTTTCTTT. Translated, it gives CASSYSQGGNTEAFF. The chain couples TRBV6-5 to TRBJ1-1, with D possibly TRBD1 on 5 matching bases. The germline CDR1 and CDR2 sequences are MNHEY and SVGAGI. The CDR3 loop spans 15 amino acids. The V end was cut by 2 bases, the J end by 1 base, with 11 bases between.

This clonotype occurred many times. This rearrangement joins TRBV11-3 to TRBJ2-3; 7 nucleotides agree with TRBD2. V was pared by 0 bases and J by 4 bases, with 7 bases of the junction left unmatched. Per the germline V gene, CDR1 is SGHNT and CDR2 is YENEEA. CDR3 length: 16 amino acids. The chain's CDR3 is CASSLDSAAGADTQYF. The CDR3 DNA is TGTGCCAGCAGCTTAGATTCGGCGGCGGGAGCAGATACGCAGTATTTT.

This clonotype was seen ten or more times. The V gene is TRBV12-3 or TRBV12-4, the J gene TRBJ2-1; a weak D match, TRBD2 (5 bases). Trimming took off 6 bases at V and 0 bases at J, with 9 bases between the two ends. There are 14 residues in the CDR3. The CDR3 DNA sequence: TGTGCCAGCAGCGGAGGTCTCTCCTACAATGAGCAGTTCTTC. Translating it yields CASSGGLSYNEQFF.

This clonotype was seen at least ten times. The chain joins TRBV27 to TRBJ2-7; TRBD2 matches at 7 bases. Unmatched junction bases numbered 3, after V lost 3 bases and J lost 1 base. CDR1 MNHEY and CDR2 SMNVEV come from the germline V gene (reference sequence). The CDR3 is made up of 14 amino acids. For the CDR3, the DNA is TGTGCCAGCAGTTTTCGCGGGAGTTCCTACGAGCAGTACTTC. Protein product: CASSFRGSSYEQYF.

The rearrangement joins TRBV25-1 to TRBJ2-3, with D perhaps TRBD2 (5 bases). This CDR3 has 17 residues. Looked up from germline, CDR1 is MGHDK and CDR2 is SYGVNS. Trimming pared 3 bases from V and 3 bases from J, leaving 19 bases between. The DNA of the CDR3 is TGTGCCAGCAGTGAGCCCTCTGGACGGGGAGAAACAGATACGCAGTATTTT. Residues: CASSEPSGRGETDTQYF.

This clonotype was recorded at least ten times. The V gene is TRBV11-2, the J gene TRBJ1-2; no clear D gene. Germline-derived CDR1 and CDR2 are SGHAT and FQNNGV. The CDR3 length is 11 residues. Trimming left V 8 bases short and J 11 bases short, with 15 bases between. The CDR3 region is CASRDQVHYTF. CDR3 DNA sequence: TGTGCCAGCCGCGATCAGGTCCATTACACCTTC.

Many counts were recorded for this clonotype. The chain joins TRBV10-2 to TRBJ2-3; unclear D gene. The germline gives CDR1 WSHSY, CDR2 SAAADI. Trimming took 0 bases from V and 0 from J, leaving 19 bases between them. This CDR3 contains 19 residues. CDR3 nucleotide sequence: TGCGCCAGCAGTGAGTCGCTTGTTTCGCGGATCGGGAGCACAGATACGCAGTATTTT. This sequence encodes CASSESLVSRIGSTDTQYF.

This clonotype was recorded at least ten times. The chain has TRBV12-3 or TRBV12-4 and TRBJ1-6; D gene unclear. The CDR3 is 12 residues long. V gave up 2 bases and J gave up 6 bases, with 2 bases separating them. The CDR3 is CASSLFNSPLHF. CDR3 bases: TGTGCCAGCAGTTTATTTAATTCACCCCTCCACTTT.

The chain carries TRBV19 and TRBJ2-2, with TRBD2 as a possible D gene (5 bases). The CDR3 spans 12 residues. The germline CDR1 and CDR2 sequences are LNHDA and SQIVND (reference sequence). V lost 8 bases and J 5 bases, leaving 9 bases between the germline ends. The CDR3 DNA is TGTGCCAGTGATCGGAGGACCGGGGAGCTGTTTTTT. Translated: CASDRRTGELFF.

Notes on this clonotype: Lacking the conserved final phenylalanine or tryptophan, this CDR3 likely reflects a read error. The chain combines TRBV28 with TRBJ1-1, with a weak D call TRBD1 (5 bases). The V end was cut by 7 bases, the J end by 5 bases, with 20 bases between. CDR3 length: 15 amino acids. Germline V gene data show CDR1 as MDHEN and CDR2 as SYDVKM. CDR3 protein: CASNPLPGRWTEAFS. Written as DNA, the CDR3 is TGTGCCAGCAACCCCCTTCCAGGGAGGTGGACTGAAGCTTTCTCT.

This clonotype was found many times. The chain has TRBV5-1 and TRBJ2-3, with D possibly TRBD2 on 6 matching bases. CDR1 and CDR2 (germline): SGHRS, YFSETQ. The V and J ends lost 3 bases and 0 bases respectively, with 14 bases between them. The CDR3 length is 16 residues. The CDR3 sequence: CASSWGVAQSTDTQYF. The CDR3 DNA follows: TGCGCCAGCAGCTGGGGGGTAGCGCAGAGCACAGATACGCAGTATTTT.

The V gene is TRBV30, the J gene TRBJ1-5; 7 nucleotides align to TRBD1. V was pared by 1 base and J by 5 bases, with 2 bases of the junction left unmatched. The CDR3 extends over 13 amino acids. The germline V gene encodes CDR1 GTSNPN and CDR2 SVGIG (reference sequence). The CDR3 nucleotides read TGTGCCTGGAGTGAAACAGGGGATCAGCCCCAGCATTTT. Translating it yields CAWSETGDQPQHF.

This clonotype has ten or more counts. The chain joins TRBV7-9 to TRBJ1-1, with a possible D match to TRBD1 (6 bases). V shed 5 bases and J shed 0 bases, with 13 bases lying between them. The CDR3 runs 15 residues. Germline assignment: CDR1 SEHNR and CDR2 FQNEAQ (reference sequence). This CDR3 is CASSAPQGMNTEAFF. The CDR3 DNA reads TGTGCCAGCAGCGCCCCACAGGGAATGAACACTGAAGCTTTCTTT.

This clonotype was counted only a few times. The chain is built from TRBV19 and TRBJ2-3, with D hard to call. There are 15 residues in the CDR3. Trimming removed 1 base at V and 2 bases at J, with 10 bases between. Germline CDR1 LNHDA, CDR2 SQIVND (reference sequence). Written as DNA, the CDR3 is TGTGCCAGTAGTATAGCGCCTAGTTCCACAGATACGCAGTATTTT. Protein product: CASSIAPSSTDTQYF.

In regard to this clonotype: The junction differs from germline at one of its ends, possibly a read error. The genes are TRBV10-3 and TRBJ2-7, with TRBD1 as a possible D gene (6 bases). Germline values: CDR1 ENHRY, CDR2 SYGVKD. CDR3 length: 11 amino acids. CDR3 coding DNA: TGTGCCACAGGGGCTCCGCACGAGCAATACTTC. This translates into CATGAPHEQYF.

This clonotype was found many times. This rearrangement joins TRBV13 to TRBJ2-3, with no clear D. V lost 5 bases, J lost 0 bases, and 6 bases lay in between. Per the germline V gene, CDR1 is PRHDT and CDR2 is FYEKMQ (reference sequence). CDR3 length: 13 residues. The CDR3 sequence: CASSAESTDTQYF. The CDR3 DNA reads TGTGCCAGCAGCGCCGAGAGCACAGATACGCAGTATTTT.

The table lists this clonotype with a few counts. The J gene is TRBJ2-3, the V gene TRBV20-1, with TRBD1 identical over 10 bases. The CDR3 is 12 amino acids. The trim removed 6 bases at V and 4 bases at J, leaving 1 base unmatched. The germline gives CDR1 DFQATT, CDR2 SNEGSKA (reference sequence). CDR3: CSAGQGADTQYF. CDR3 nucleotides: TGCAGTGCAGGACAGGGGGCAGATACGCAGTATTTT.

This clonotype was observed a handful of times. The junction shows a germline mismatch at one end, possibly a read error. V gene TRBV7-3 combines with J gene TRBJ2-1; weak D call: TRBD2 (6 bases). There are 14 residues in the CDR3. Germline V gives CDR1 SGHTA, CDR2 FQGTGA. The CDR3 region is CASSVRDSNNEQFF. The CDR3 DNA sequence: TGTGCCAGCAGCGTCCGGGACTCCAACAATGAGCAGTTCTTC.

A remark on this clonotype: Given the absence of the conserved phenylalanine or tryptophan at the CDR3 end, a read error is likely. The chain employs TRBV10-3 and TRBJ2-1; the match to TRBD1 covers 10 bases. The J segment lost 5 bases and the V segment lost 3 bases, leaving 7 bases of the junction unmatched. Germline V lookup: CDR1 ENHRY, CDR2 SYGVKD. The CDR3 runs 16 residues. CDR3 DNA sequence: TGTGCCATCAGTGACCTCGGGACAGGGGTCAACAATGAGCAGTTCTCC. This sequence encodes CAISDLGTGVNNEQFS.

This clonotype was seen at least ten times. The chain's CDR3 is CSATSLAGGRNEQYF. DNA for the CDR3: TGCAGTGCAACCTCACTAGCGGGAGGTAGGAACGAGCAGTACTTC. The chain combines TRBV20-1 with TRBJ2-7, with 12 bases lining up with TRBD2. Germline CDR1 reads DFQATT; CDR2 reads SNEGSKA (reference sequence). The CDR3 extends over 15 amino acids. Trimming cost V 6 bases and J 5 bases; bases outside gene matches: 11.